The following is a TCR beta chain sequence with its context. Its target is unknown. In TCRdb, the 5' RACE reads were re-called with MiXCR into one record per CDR3 protein. The profile shows around 220,000 distinct CDR3 sequences, roughly 18% of them singletons. The source of the sample is a study of CD8 T cells in ankylosing spondylitis. Study results and caveats: A TCR beta motif of under 10 highly homologous variants seemed to mark ankylosing spondylitis blood. A subset of motif variants has previously been described in the synovial fluid and blood of reactive arthritis.

Germline lookup yields CDR1 MNHEY and CDR2 SVGEGT. V shed 6 bases and J shed 2 bases, with 13 bases lying between them. This CDR3 has 14 residues. The source material was blood, either unsorted or a sorted T cell fraction (not recorded which). The clonotype originates from a male donor with ankylosing spondylitis. The chain combines TRBV6-2 or TRBV6-3 with TRBJ2-5; a weak D match, TRBD1 (6 bases). The CDR3 here is CASSRLDRQETQYF. In DNA, the CDR3 is TGTGCCAGCAGCCGACTGGACAGACAAGAGACCCAGTACTTC.